The next 20 T cell receptor beta chains were all read from a single sample in a study of CD8+CD57+ T cells in acquired aplastic anemia. According to the study, genomic DNA was the template for TCR beta VDJ and CDR3 profiling. A single record per CDR3 protein comes from TCRdb applying MiXCR to the reads. Found here are 80,000 or so distinct CDR3 sequences, approximately 45% of them singletons; the top ten hold about 68%. The sequenced material came from sorted CD4+, CD8+, or CD8+CD57+ T cells (not recorded which) from PBMCs. Receptors were obtained from a human donor in good health, serving as a control.

The sample holds a few counts of this clonotype. The chain has TRBV25-1 and TRBJ1-2; TRBD1 matches 7 bases. Germline V gene lookup returns CDR1 MGHDK and CDR2 SYGVNS. The CDR3 length is 15 residues. J was trimmed by 4 bases and V by 6 bases; bases with no gene match: 11. This chain's CDR3 is CASRPRTGEGYGYTF. The CDR3 coding sequence is TGTGCCAGCAGACCTCGGACAGGAGAGGGCTATGGCTACACCTTC.

This chain uses TRBV4-3 with TRBJ2-3, with D perhaps given as TRBD1 or TRBD2 (6 bases each). The CDR3 covers 16 residues. The germline CDR1 and CDR2 sequences are LGHNA and YSLEER. Trimming took off 6 bases at V and 2 bases at J, with 18 bases between the two ends. CDR3 DNA: TGCGCCAGCAGTCAGGATGGGGGGCCGAACACAGATACGCAGTATTTT. Protein sequence: CASSQDGGPNTDTQYF.

Ten or more counts support this clonotype. The chain is built from TRBV14 and TRBJ2-1; 8 nucleotides agree with TRBD2. The CDR3 is made up of 12 amino acids. V dropped 4 bases and J dropped 15; count of bases not matched to a gene: 8. Per the germline V gene, CDR1 is SGHDN and CDR2 is FVKESK. The CDR3 DNA reads as TGTGCCAGCAGCCTAGCGGGACATACCGCGTTCTTC. Translation gives CASSLAGHTAFF.

This clonotype came up many times. The chain recombines TRBV11-2 with TRBJ1-1; perhaps TRBD1 as D (5 bases). Germline V CDR1 and CDR2: SGHAT, FQNNGV. The CDR3 consists of 14 residues. The V end was cut by 5 bases, the J end by 5 bases, with 15 bases between. The DNA for the CDR3 is TGTGCCAGCAGCCACCCCTATTCAGGGACTGAAGCTTTCTTT. Translating it yields CASSHPYSGTEAFF. The full variable domain, rest sourced from reference TRBV11-2 and TRBJ1-1, is EAGVAQSPRYKIIEKRQSVAFWCNPISGHATLYWYQQILGQGPKLLIQFQNNGVVDDSQLPKDRFSAERLKGVDSTLKIQPAKLEDSAVYLCASSHPYSGTEAFFGQGTRLTVV.

This clonotype was detected ten times or more. This chain connects TRBV15 to TRBJ1-1, with D unclear. The ends were cut back, 0 bases at V and 1 base at J, with 9 bases in the middle. CDR1 is LNHNV and CDR2 is YYDKDF in the germline V gene (reference sequence). This CDR3 is built from 15 residues. DNA of the CDR3: TGTGCCACCAGCAGAGATCGGCACGAGAACACTGAAGCTTTCTTT. It encodes CATSRDRHENTEAFF.

The chain uses TRBV6-1 and TRBJ1-2; 10 bases fit TRBD1. This CDR3 is built from 14 residues. After removal of 1 base from V and 8 bases from J, the junction contained 4 bases not matched to a gene. The germline CDR1 and CDR2 sequences are MNHNS and SASEGT. The CDR3 here is CASSEEDRGRGYTF. In nucleotides, the CDR3 is TGTGCCAGCAGTGAAGAGGACAGGGGGAGAGGCTACACCTTC.

This clonotype appeared many times. The chain joins TRBV30 to TRBJ2-7; the D is unclear. The V gene lost 2 bases and the J gene lost 2 bases, with 7 bases spanning the gap. Germline assignment: CDR1 GTSNPN and CDR2 SVGIG (reference sequence). There are 12 residues in the CDR3. This CDR3 reads CAWSSLAYEQYF. DNA of the CDR3: TGTGCCTGGAGTAGTTTAGCCTACGAGCAGTACTTC.

The V call is TRBV10-3, the J call TRBJ2-1; tentative D call: TRBD1 (8 bases). CDR3 length equals 16 residues. V was trimmed by 4 bases and J by 7 bases, leaving 20 bases between them. Germline-derived CDR1 and CDR2 are ENHRY and SYGVKD. The CDR3 reads CAISAFIGQGGNEQFF. CDR3 DNA sequence: TGTGCCATCAGTGCCTTCATAGGACAGGGAGGGAATGAGCAGTTCTTC.

This clonotype has ten or more counts. For the CDR3, the DNA is TGTGCCATCAGTCTGAACAGGGGAGATGGCTATGGCTACACCTTC. Residues: CAISLNRGDGYGYTF. The rearrangement joins TRBV10-3 to TRBJ1-2, with TRBD1 matching 7 bases. The germline CDR1 and CDR2 sequences are ENHRY and SYGVKD. CDR3 length: 15 residues. V was pared by 5 bases and J by 4 bases, with 10 bases of the junction left unmatched.

The chain links TRBV20-1 to TRBJ1-2, with a tentative D call TRBD1 (6 bases). This CDR3 spans 14 amino acids. Germline V CDR1 and CDR2: DFQATT, SNEGSKA (reference sequence). Deletions cut 4 bases from V and 3 bases from J, with 15 bases between. The CDR3 nucleotides read TGCAGTGCTATCACAGGGAGAGGCTACTATGGCTACACCTTC. As protein: CSAITGRGYYGYTF.

This clonotype was observed many times. The V gene is TRBV5-1, the J gene TRBJ2-7, with D unclear. Germline V lookup: CDR1 SGHRS, CDR2 YFSETQ. This CDR3 is built from 12 residues. Trimming removed 1 base from V and 4 bases from J, with 6 bases in between. The CDR3 region has the DNA TGCGCCAGCAGCTTGACAACATACGAGCAGTACTTC. It specifies CASSLTTYEQYF.

The chain combines TRBV10-3 with TRBJ1-2; 11 bases line up with TRBD1. The CDR3 spans 15 residues. Germline assignment: CDR1 ENHRY and CDR2 SYGVKD. The ends lost 7 bases at V and 6 bases at J; junction bases unmatched: 10. The CDR3 DNA reads TGTGCCATCATGGACAGGGGGCGAGATATAGATGGCTACACCTTC. It codes for CAIMDRGRDIDGYTF.

The chain has TRBV6-5 and TRBJ2-7; D is perhaps TRBD2 (6 bases). The CDR3 length is 14 residues. Germline V gene lookup returns CDR1 MNHEY and CDR2 SVGAGI. Trimming pared 2 bases from V and 3 bases from J, leaving 11 bases between. CDR3 nucleotides: TGTGCCAGCAGTTACGATAGAGCGGGCTACGAGCAGTACTTC. This encodes CASSYDRAGYEQYF.

The chain carries TRBV11-1 and TRBJ1-4, with D tentatively TRBD1 (5 bases). Germline V gene data show CDR1 as SGHAT and CDR2 as FQDESV (reference sequence). Trimming took off 4 bases at V and 3 bases at J, with 15 bases between the two ends. This CDR3 comprises 16 residues. The CDR3 protein is CASSSEPGAANEKLFF. The CDR3 nucleotides read TGTGCCAGCAGCTCAGAGCCCGGGGCAGCTAATGAAAAACTGTTTTTT.

The rearrangement joins TRBV7-7 to TRBJ2-5; no clear D. The V gene's germline CDR1 is SSHAT and CDR2 FNYEAQ (reference sequence). V was cut by 1 base and J by 3 bases, with 6 bases left in between. The CDR3 spans 13 residues. The CDR3 loop is CASSLDREETQYF. The DNA for the CDR3 is TGTGCCAGCAGCTTAGACCGCGAAGAGACCCAGTACTTC.

V usage is TRBV10-1 and J usage is TRBJ1-2; D gene ambiguous. Trimming took off 4 bases at V and 4 bases at J, with 13 bases between the two ends. The CDR3 is 14 residues long. Germline V lookup: CDR1 WNHNN, CDR2 SYGVQD (reference sequence). Here the CDR3 reads CASSGWAGFYGYTF. DNA of the CDR3: TGCGCCAGCAGTGGATGGGCAGGATTCTATGGCTACACCTTC.

The CDR3 here is CATSDFHEQFF. The CDR3, as DNA: TGTGCCACCAGTGATTTTCATGAGCAGTTCTTC. This rearrangement joins TRBV24-1 to TRBJ2-1; unclear D gene. Per the germline V gene, CDR1 is KGHDR and CDR2 is SFDVKD. CDR3 length equals 11 residues. Trimming took 1 base from V and 8 from J, leaving 2 bases between them.

This clonotype was recorded many times. The rearrangement joins TRBV12-3 or TRBV12-4 to TRBJ1-2; D call uncertain. V was clipped by 1 base and J by 0 bases, with 3 bases between them. The CDR3 totals 13 residues. The CDR3 is CASSLGSNYGYTF. CDR3 DNA: TGTGCCAGCAGTTTAGGGTCTAACTATGGCTACACCTTC.

A note on this clonotype: At one boundary the junction diverges from the germline segment, which might be a read error. This chain links TRBV10-3 with TRBJ2-5; perhaps D is TRBD1 or TRBD2 (6 bases each). CDR1 is ENHRY, CDR2 SYGVKD, per germline. This CDR3 spans 14 amino acids. CDR3 in amino acids: CAISGSGAEGTQYF. The CDR3 coding sequence is TGCGCCATCAGTGGTTCGGGGGCAGAGGGGACCCAGTACTTC.

In its sample, this clonotype was seen a few times. The rearrangement joins TRBV27 to TRBJ2-5; 8 nucleotides match TRBD2. Germline assignment: CDR1 MNHEY and CDR2 SMNVEV (reference sequence). J lost 5 bases, V lost 8 bases, and 10 bases had no gene match. The CDR3 covers 14 residues. The CDR3 loop reads CASAGGRRGETQYF. CDR3 sequence (DNA): TGTGCCAGCGCGGGGGGACGGAGAGGGGAGACCCAGTACTTC.